The text below deals with one T cell receptor (beta chain). Its antigen is unknown. The sample comes from a study of T cell responses to AZD1222 COVID-19 vaccine. Study results and limitations: Targeting of unmutated variant regions was reportedly seen in nearly half of spike-specific TCRs.

Sequenced by immunoSEQ multiplex PCR; TCRdb stores in-frame clones only, minus some. Here the sample spans 90,000 to 150,000 clones, over 85% being singletons. Looked up from germline, CDR1 is SGHRS and CDR2 is YFSETQ. This CDR3 comprises 14 residues. Trimming pared 4 bases from V and 6 bases from J, leaving 15 bases between. The origin of this receptor is an adult in good health. The material sequenced was peripheral blood, taken on day 0 of AZD1222 vaccination. The genes are TRBV5-1 and TRBJ2-3; maybe TRBD1 (5 bases). CDR3: CASSPEVGADTQYF. DNA for the CDR3: TGCGCCAGCAGCCCCGAAGTTGGGGCGGATACGCAGTATTTT. Filled out from reference TRBV5-1 and TRBJ2-3, the complete variable domain reads KAGVTQTPRYLIKTRGQQVTLSCSPISGHRSVSWYQQTPGQGLQFLFEYFSETQRNKGNFPGRFSGRQFSNSRSEMNVSTLELGDSALYLCASSPEVGADTQYFGPGTRLTVL.